The clone carrying this T cell receptor (beta chain) was counted many times. In the original analysis: Reference gene primer amplification gave nucleated cell count estimates. This table comes from immunoSEQ multiplex PCR, and its TCRdb copy is limited to in-frame clones, with some not included. V, J and clone size reflect that table, while D and trimming were determined from the DNA. The sample lists some 400,000 clones; 87% were seen once. The CDR3 contains 14 residues. V was pared by 3 bases and J by 3 bases, with 8 bases between. The germline CDR1 and CDR2 sequences are SNHLY and FYNNEI. These data come from a study of blood T cell repertoires in COVID-19.

The sample consisted of peripheral blood. This receptor was taken from a woman in her twenties or thirties with COVID-19, enrolled during active disease. The chain combines TRBV2 with TRBJ2-2, with D possibly matching TRBD2 (6 bases). This chain's CDR3 is CASSEGLHTGELFF. The CDR3 DNA sequence: TGTGCCAGCAGTGAGGGACTTCACACCGGGGAGCTGTTTTTT.